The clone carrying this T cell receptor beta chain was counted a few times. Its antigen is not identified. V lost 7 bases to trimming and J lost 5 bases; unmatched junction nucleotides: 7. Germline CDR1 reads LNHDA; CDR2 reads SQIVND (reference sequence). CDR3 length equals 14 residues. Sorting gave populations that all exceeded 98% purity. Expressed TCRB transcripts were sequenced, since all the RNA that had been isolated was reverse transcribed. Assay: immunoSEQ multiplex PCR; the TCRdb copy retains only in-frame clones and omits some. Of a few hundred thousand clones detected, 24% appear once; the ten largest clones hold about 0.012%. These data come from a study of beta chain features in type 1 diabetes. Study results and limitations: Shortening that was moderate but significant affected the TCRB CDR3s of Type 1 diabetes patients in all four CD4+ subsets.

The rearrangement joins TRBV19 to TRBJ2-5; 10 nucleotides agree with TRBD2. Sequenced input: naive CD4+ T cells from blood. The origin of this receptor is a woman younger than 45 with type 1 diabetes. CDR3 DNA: TGTGCCAGTAATTCTCTAGCGGGAGAGGAGACCCAGTACTTC. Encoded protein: CASNSLAGEETQYF.